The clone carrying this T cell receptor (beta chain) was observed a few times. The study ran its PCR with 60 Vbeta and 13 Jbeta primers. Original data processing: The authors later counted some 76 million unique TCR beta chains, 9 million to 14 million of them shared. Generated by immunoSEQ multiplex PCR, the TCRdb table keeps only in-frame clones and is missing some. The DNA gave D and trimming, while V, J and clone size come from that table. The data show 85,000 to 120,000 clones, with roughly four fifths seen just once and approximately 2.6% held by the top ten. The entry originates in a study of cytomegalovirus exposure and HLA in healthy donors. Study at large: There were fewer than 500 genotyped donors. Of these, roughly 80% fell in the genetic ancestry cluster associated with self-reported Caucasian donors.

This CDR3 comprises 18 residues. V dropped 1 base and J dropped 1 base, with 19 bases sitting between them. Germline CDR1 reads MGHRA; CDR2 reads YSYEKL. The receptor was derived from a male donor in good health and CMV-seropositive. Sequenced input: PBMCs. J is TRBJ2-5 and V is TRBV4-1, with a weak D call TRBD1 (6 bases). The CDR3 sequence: CASSQVQWNAGAQETQYF. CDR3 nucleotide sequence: TGCGCCAGCAGCCAAGTCCAGTGGAATGCAGGGGCCCAAGAGACCCAGTACTTC.